This entry concerns a single T cell receptor (beta chain). Its binding antigen is unknown. This may stem from a read error, because a much larger clone lies one nucleotide away. The sample originates from a study of quantifying T cell responses using KT2 cells (dated by TCRdb to about 2017). With regard to the full study: RNA was DNase-treated and reverse transcribed with TCR alpha and beta constant-region primers, mostly using SuperScript III. The efficiency of the T4 ligation step under optimum conditions was estimated to be greater than 9%. PCR2 was run as a SYBR Green qPCR and stopped at a predetermined fluorescence threshold to avoid over-amplification. What the work shows at the level of the full study, not this receptor alone: The study did not include a side-by-side comparison of this pipeline with other TCR sequencing techniques. At very high KT2 spike-in numbers, detection of KT2 sequences reached saturation. Over several orders of magnitude, the number of KT2 alpha and beta sequences rose linearly with the number of KT2 cells put in. KT2 sequences were detected down to the lowest spike-in tested, which was about one KT2 cell per 100,000 PBMC.

The CDR3 runs 12 amino acids, cysteine and phenylalanine included. CDR3 DNA only is kept here, 36 bases in frame from base 1. The CDR1 and CDR2 encoded by the germline V gene (reference sequence) are MNHEY and SMNVEV. The library was obtained by UMI-ligation and nested PCR. A single-stranded oligonucleotide bearing the Illumina SP2 sequence and a UMI was ligated to the 3' end of the cDNA with T4 RNA ligase 1. PCR1 was run for four to five cycles (98 degrees C for 15 s, 69 degrees C for 30 s, 72 degrees C for 40 s), and an equimolar mix of RC1.1 and RC1.2, covering TRBC1 and TRBC2, was used as the beta primer. From PCR2 onward, TCR alpha and beta chains were processed separately, and sample indices and Illumina adaptors were added. Placed after an 8-base spacer, the UMI was made up of 12 random nucleotides arranged as two hexamers with a spacer between them. Libraries were sequenced on an Illumina MiSeq using v2 2x251 paired-end chemistry, with roughly 11 samples typically included per run. To increase diversity, roughly 5-8% PhiX DNA was added to each sequencing library. The study's processing was this. Raw reads were converted to FASTQ with bcl2fastq and were demultiplexed by dual indices with Demultiplexor. V and J genes were assigned by Decombinator through tag matching that permitted a single base-pair mismatch. Collapsinator used UMIs to correct both sequencing errors and frequency errors arising from PCR heterogeneity. Decombinator identifiers were converted to nucleotide sequence by CDR3Translator, the sequences were translated to amino acids, and CDR3 was extracted using C- and N-terminal motifs. Each distinct KT2 TCR was counted as a cluster of KT2 sequences sharing one unique molecular identifier. TCRdb trimmed public reads at Q25 via fastp, called clones via MiXCR and kept in-frame beta chains. Rows are unified per CDR3 protein, each entry keeping the most common DNA and genes. The V and J calls, along with clone size, are taken from TCRdb and not from the paper's own processing. In this sample the table shows 60,000 or so distinct CDR3 sequences, approximately 13% of which occur a single time. Around a tenth of the sample is taken by the ten largest.

Known numbers of KT2, a T cell clone whose TCR had been sequenced previously, were spiked into unfractionated PBMC to test the sensitivity and accuracy of the pipeline. KT2 cells were mixed with a fixed number of PBMC to create a range of KT2-to-PBMC ratios. What was sequenced was PBMCs spiked with cells of the T cell clone KT2. The chain links TRBV27 with TRBJ2-1; the D gene is perhaps TRBD2, on 5 matching bases. The clonotype comes from a human donor. At the DNA level, the sequence is TGTGCCAGCGGGAGCTCCCACAATGAGAAGTTCTTC. Its product reads: CASGSSHNEKFF.